This T cell receptor beta chain was sequenced for a study of graft-versus-host responses after intestinal transplantation. Findings of the study overall: GvH clones detected in recipient marrow included some appearing first in ileum or blood. Graft-versus-host to host-versus-graft clonal ratios in allografts were high in patients with graft-donor T cell macrochimerism.

This table comes from immunoSEQ multiplex PCR, and its TCRdb copy is limited to in-frame clones, with some not included. This table holds approximately 89,000 clones, 80% to 95% found once. V was clipped by 2 bases and J by 2 bases, with 8 bases between them. The CDR3 is made up of 14 amino acids. The germline CDR1 and CDR2 sequences are MRHNA and SNTAGT. This clone was counted only a few times. As yet, its antigen is unknown. V usage is TRBV6-4 and J usage is TRBJ2-3; no clear D gene. This clonotype was sampled from a human patient who received an intestinal transplant, so some T cells may come from the graft donor. The material was PBMCs, obtained 450 to 480 days after intestinal transplant. The CDR3 reads CASSDGQDTDTQYF. The CDR3 DNA reads as TGTGCCAGCAGTGACGGTCAGGACACAGATACGCAGTATTTT.